The 18 T cell receptor beta chains given below trace back to one sample, sequenced in a study of regulatory T cells in long-lasting Graves disease. The authors built TCR beta libraries using iRepertoire HTBI primers and Arm-PCR of CDR3 regions. From the multiplex PCR reads, TCRdb called clonotypes with MiXCR, one entry per CDR3 protein. The table has around 480,000 distinct CDR3 sequences, 15% to 20% seen once; the top ten hold 12%. Time point described: newly diagnosed GD, antithyroid drugs for less than 3 months. RNA isolated from PBMCs was used to make the TCR library. The same data also contributed to another study, on T cells in Graves' hyperthyroidism and ophthalmopathy.

The sequencing here drew on peripheral blood mononuclear cells (PBMCs), taken at new diagnosis, from a patient treated with antithyroid drugs. The receptor source for this set is a man aged 35 to 55 with Graves disease.

This clonotype was seen many times. The J gene is TRBJ2-1, the V gene TRBV9, with D tentatively TRBD2 (5 bases). In germline, CDR1 is SGDLS, CDR2 YYNGEE. V was shortened by 4 bases and J by 0 bases, with 14 bases between the two germline ends. The CDR3 covers 16 residues. CDR3 sequence (DNA): TGTGCCAGCAGCCCAGCCTTAGGAGGCTCCTACAATGAGCAGTTCTTC. This codes for CASSPALGGSYNEQFF.

This clonotype was counted once. The chain combines TRBV24-1 with TRBJ2-7; a weak D match, TRBD2 (5 bases). The germline V gene has CDR1 KGHDR and CDR2 SFDVKD. The CDR3 runs to 15 residues. Between the trimmed V and J ends, which lost 4 bases and 2 bases, there was a span of 14 bases. The CDR3 DNA reads TGTGCCACCAGTGACCGCCTTGGCGGGCCCTACGAGCAGTACTTC. It is translated as CATSDRLGGPYEQYF.

This clonotype showed up many times. The V and J genes are TRBV20-1 and TRBJ2-7, with D maybe TRBD1 (6 bases). Germline V gene lookup returns CDR1 DFQATT and CDR2 SNEGSKA (reference sequence). The CDR3 is made up of 14 amino acids. Trimming pared 3 bases from V and 4 bases from J, leaving 16 bases between. This CDR3 reads CSASPSGTLYEQYF. CDR3 nucleotide sequence: TGCAGTGCTAGCCCCTCCGGGACACTATACGAGCAGTACTTC.

The rearrangement links TRBV28 to TRBJ2-2; D is unresolved. Germline values: CDR1 MDHEN, CDR2 SYDVKM. Trimming left V 3 bases short and J 6 bases short, with 8 bases between. This CDR3 has 13 residues. As DNA, the CDR3 is TGTGCCAGCAGTTTGGTTAGTCCCGGGGAGCTGTTTTTT. This encodes CASSLVSPGELFF.

This clonotype was recorded a few times. CDR3 region: CASSESVGLNTEAFF. The CDR3 DNA sequence: TGCGCCAGCAGTGAGTCGGTGGGGCTGAACACTGAAGCTTTCTTT. The chain recombines TRBV10-1 with TRBJ1-1; perhaps TRBD1 as D (5 bases). This CDR3 region has 15 residues. CDR1 WNHNN and CDR2 SYGVQD come from the germline V gene (reference sequence). Trimming removed 0 bases from V and 0 bases from J, with 8 bases in between.

This clonotype was seen a few times. The CDR3 coding sequence is TGTGCCAGCAGCCAGCGCGGGCTAGCGGGAGTAGCCGAGCAGTACTTC. It is translated as CASSQRGLAGVAEQYF. The V and J genes are TRBV3-1 and TRBJ2-7, with 10 bases aligning to TRBD2. V dropped 3 bases and J dropped 6; count of bases not matched to a gene: 11. The germline V gene has CDR1 LGHDT and CDR2 YNNKEL (reference sequence). The CDR3 totals 16 residues.

This clonotype was recorded many times. V usage is TRBV3-1 and J usage is TRBJ1-5; weak D call: TRBD1 (6 bases). Trimming left V 4 bases short and J 5 bases short, with 15 bases between. The CDR3 is 15 amino acids. Germline V gives CDR1 LGHDT, CDR2 YNNKEL (reference sequence). The CDR3 DNA is TGTGCCAGCAGCCGAAGTGGTCCAGGGGATCAGCCCCAGCATTTT. This translates into CASSRSGPGDQPQHF.

This clonotype was counted only a few times. The chain couples TRBV7-9 to TRBJ2-5; D is unresolved. Looked up from germline, CDR1 is SEHNR and CDR2 is FQNEAQ (reference sequence). Trimming removed 3 bases at V and 0 bases at J, with 11 bases between. This CDR3 region has 15 residues. The CDR3 is CASSFVQAHQETQYF. CDR3 DNA sequence: TGTGCCAGCAGCTTTGTCCAGGCCCACCAAGAGACCCAGTACTTC. The full variable domain, rest sourced from reference TRBV7-9 and TRBJ2-5, is DTGVSQNPRHKITKRGQNVTFRCDPISEHNRLYWYRQTLGQGPEFLTYFQNEAQLEKSRLLSDRFSAERPKGSFSTLEIQRTEQGDSAMYLCASSFVQAHQETQYFGPGTRLLVL.

This clonotype appeared many times. This chain uses TRBV15 with TRBJ2-1; D is unresolved. V lost 1 base, J lost 10 bases, and 11 bases lay in between. The CDR3 runs 13 residues. The germline gives CDR1 LNHNV, CDR2 YYDKDF (reference sequence). Here the CDR3 reads CATSRVFGSEQFF. CDR3 coding DNA: TGTGCCACCAGCAGAGTTTTCGGCTCAGAGCAGTTCTTC.

This clonotype was counted ten times or more. This chain links TRBV20-1 with TRBJ2-7; TRBD1 matches at 7 bases. The CDR3 loop spans 13 amino acids. The germline V gene encodes CDR1 DFQATT and CDR2 SNEGSKA (reference sequence). V gave up 3 bases and J gave up 7 bases; unmatched junction bases: 9. The CDR3 DNA is TGCAGTGCTAGTGGCGACAGGGCCAGGGAGCAGTACTTC. It is translated as CSASGDRAREQYF.

This clonotype has a handful of counts. V gene TRBV29-1 combines with J gene TRBJ2-5, with D tentatively TRBD1 or TRBD2 (5 bases each). This CDR3 comprises 12 residues. V was pared by 7 bases and J by 1 base, with 10 bases between. Looked up from germline, CDR1 is SQVTM and CDR2 is ANQGSEA. CDR3 amino acids: CSGGDLQETQYF. CDR3 nucleotide sequence: TGCAGCGGTGGGGACCTCCAAGAGACCCAGTACTTC.

In this sample, this clonotype turned up a few times. This chain links TRBV15 with TRBJ2-1; TRBD1 is a possible D gene (6 bases). The CDR3 is 13 amino acids. The V end was cut by 0 bases, the J end by 10 bases, with 10 bases between. Germline values: CDR1 LNHNV, CDR2 YYDKDF (reference sequence). DNA for the CDR3: TGTGCCACCAGCAGAGAAACAGGGCTGGAGCAGTTCTTC. Translation gives CATSRETGLEQFF.

This clonotype was found a few times. This sequence joins TRBV10-2 and TRBJ2-1; 11 bases are a match to TRBD2. This CDR3 comprises 15 residues. Germline V gene lookup returns CDR1 WSHSY and CDR2 SAAADI. V lost 6 bases, J lost 5 bases, and 6 bases stayed unmatched. CDR3 sequence (DNA): TGCGCCAGCAGAATAGCGGGAGGGCCCCACAATGAGCAGTTCTTC. Translation: CASRIAGGPHNEQFF.

The chain has TRBV6-1 and TRBJ2-7, with 8 bases that match TRBD1. V gave up 6 bases and J gave up 5 bases; unmatched junction bases: 6. Germline CDR1 and CDR2: MNHNS and SASEGT. The CDR3 is made up of 13 amino acids. CDR3 nucleotides: TGTGCCAGCAGGTTCAGGGGGCTCCACGAGCAGTACTTC. Its translation is CASRFRGLHEQYF.

V is TRBV20-1 and J is TRBJ2-5, with 8 positions matching TRBD2. The germline V gene encodes CDR1 DFQATT and CDR2 SNEGSKA (reference sequence). V shed 0 bases, J shed 6 bases, and the junction held 6 bases outside the gene matches. The CDR3 length is 14 residues. The CDR3 DNA is TGCAGTGCTAGAGACAGCGGGAGTTCGCAGACCCAGTACTTC. Its translation: CSARDSGSSQTQYF.

The chain has TRBV15 and TRBJ1-5, with D possibly matching TRBD1 (6 bases). Deletions cut 2 bases from V and 3 bases from J, with 14 bases between. Germline CDR1 is LNHNV and CDR2 is YYDKDF (reference sequence). This CDR3 has 16 residues. The CDR3 DNA reads as TGTGCCACCAGCAGACCGGGACAAGGATTCAATCAGCCCCAGCATTTT. It specifies CATSRPGQGFNQPQHF.

This clonotype appeared many times. The CDR3 reads CASGDRGLNEKLFF. In DNA, the CDR3 is TGTGCCAGCGGCGACAGGGGGCTTAATGAAAAACTGTTTTTT. The chain recombines TRBV3-1 with TRBJ1-4, with 10 bases lining up with TRBD1. The CDR3 extends over 14 amino acids. Germline values: CDR1 LGHDT, CDR2 YNNKEL (reference sequence). V trimming: 8 bases; J trimming: 4 bases; junction bases outside the gene matches: 4.

The J gene is TRBJ2-6, the V gene TRBV9; a possible D gene is TRBD2 (5 bases). The germline V gene encodes CDR1 SGDLS and CDR2 YYNGEE. The CDR3 is 15 residues long. V lost 3 bases and J lost 3, with 10 bases in between. CDR3 sequence reads: CASSAPGYGANVLTF. The CDR3 nucleotides are TGTGCCAGCAGCGCACCGGGGTATGGGGCCAACGTCCTGACTTTC.